This T cell receptor (beta chain) was sequenced during a study of CD8+CD57+ T cells in acquired aplastic anemia. Study details: Around 3.5 ug was the average amount of DNA from sorted CD4+ and CD8+ cells.

In patients chosen for sequencing, flow cytometry had shown CD8+CD57+ cell expansion. Study-wide findings and caveats: Around 30 sequences, all CD8+ CDR3, were shared between patients and controls. Significant differences in CD8+ Simpson's diversity were not observed between patients and controls.

Ten or more counts support this clonotype. Its antigen remains unidentified. Genomic DNA constituted the template upon which TCR beta VDJ and CDR3 profiling was performed. MiXCR, applied by TCRdb to the reads, yields one record per CDR3 protein. Seen here are roughly 160,000 distinct CDR3 sequences, around half observed once, and the top ten hold less than 3%. The CDR3 covers 15 residues. Trimming removed 3 bases from V and 10 bases from J; junction bases left unmatched: 14. Germline CDR1 is LNHNV and CDR2 is YYDKDF (reference sequence). The sequencing input was sorted CD4+, CD8+, or CD8+CD57+ T cells (not recorded which) from PBMCs. This sequence was found in a human donor with aplastic anemia. The genes are TRBV15 and TRBJ1-2; TRBD1 matches 7 bases. The CDR3 nucleotides are TGTGCCACCAGCAGGCCGAAGGACAGGCGAGTAGACTACACCTTC. Its translation is CATSRPKDRRVDYTF.